These 17 T cell receptor beta chains share one sample of origin, sequenced in a study of blood T cell repertoires in COVID-19. This table comes from immunoSEQ multiplex PCR, and its TCRdb copy is limited to in-frame clones, with some not included. The table has 140,000 or so clones, roughly four fifths seen once; the top ten hold around 4%. The material sequenced was peripheral blood. These receptors came from a woman aged 80 or over with acute or convalescent COVID-19.

In this sample, this clone turned up a few times. The chain joins TRBV2 to TRBJ1-1, with 7 bases that match TRBD1. CDR1 and CDR2 from the germline V gene are SNHLY and FYNNEI. The junction had 10 bases not matched to a gene; V was cut back by 6 bases and J by 9 bases. CDR3 length: 13 amino acids. The CDR3 reads CASREGQWTKAFF. In nucleotides, the CDR3 is TGTGCCAGCAGGGAGGGACAGTGGACTAAAGCTTTCTTT.

The chain uses TRBV30 and TRBJ2-2; 7 nucleotides match TRBD1. Germline CDR1 reads GTSNPN; CDR2 reads SVGIG (reference sequence). This CDR3 has 14 residues. J lost 1 base, V lost 3 bases, and 2 bases had no gene match. CDR3 DNA sequence: TGTGCCTGGAGGAACAGGGGGAACACCGGGGAGCTGTTTTTT. Its protein is CAWRNRGNTGELFF.

V and J are TRBV7-9 and TRBJ1-1; D gene ambiguous. CDR3 length equals 15 residues. The germline V gene has CDR1 SEHNR and CDR2 FQNEAQ (reference sequence). V shed 0 bases and J shed 0 bases, with 8 bases lying between them. Here the CDR3 reads CASSLARLLNTEAFF. As DNA, the CDR3 is TGTGCCAGCAGCTTAGCGCGGCTGTTGAACACTGAAGCTTTCTTT.

This rearrangement joins TRBV5-1 to TRBJ2-5, with TRBD1 as a possible D gene (5 bases). This CDR3 region has 15 residues. V was pared by 0 bases and J by 4 bases, with 13 bases between. Germline assignment: CDR1 SGHRS and CDR2 YFSETQ. CDR3 DNA: TGCGCCAGCAGCTTGGCCGGCCATAGGGGAGAGACCCAGTACTTC. Encoded protein: CASSLAGHRGETQYF.

The chain carries TRBV4-1 and TRBJ2-1; 11 bases agree with TRBD2. Trimming at V came to 2 bases and at J to 6 bases, leaving 6 bases not matched to a gene. The CDR3 totals 16 residues. From germline, CDR1 is MGHRA and CDR2 YSYEKL. The chain's CDR3 is CASSQQTSGSGNEQFF. Written as DNA, the CDR3 is TGCGCCAGCAGCCAACAAACTAGCGGGAGTGGCAATGAGCAGTTCTTC.

V is TRBV9 and J is TRBJ1-1; unclear D gene. The CDR3 spans 14 residues. V shed 4 bases and J shed 4 bases, with 14 bases lying between them. CDR1 and CDR2 from the germline V gene are SGDLS and YYNGEE. In DNA, the CDR3 is TGTGCCAGCAGCCGGACTCCCAAGGGCACTGAAGCTTTCTTT. Translating it yields CASSRTPKGTEAFF.

The chain has TRBV2 and TRBJ2-3; 9 bases agree with TRBD1. The CDR3 totals 14 residues. Germline assignment: CDR1 SNHLY and CDR2 FYNNEI. V was pared by 7 bases and J by 8 bases, with 10 bases of the junction left unmatched. The CDR3 DNA reads TGTGCCAGCAAGAGGGACAGGGACACCGGTACGCAGTATTTT. Translation gives CASKRDRDTGTQYF.

This clone is medium-sized in the sample. The chain has TRBV27 and TRBJ2-3; 11 positions match TRBD2. Unmatched junction bases numbered 19, after V lost 8 bases and J lost 9 bases. Germline CDR1 is MNHEY and CDR2 is SMNVEV (reference sequence). The CDR3 length is 17 residues. Written as DNA, the CDR3 is TGTGCCAGCTGGACTTTAGCGGGGGGGGTCCTAGCAGCCACGCAGTATTTT. Translating it yields CASWTLAGGVLAATQYF.

The chain recombines TRBV5-1 with TRBJ1-5; 7 bases are a match to TRBD1. Losses at the gene ends were 1 base for V and 5 bases for J; bases not matched to a gene: 3. Germline-derived CDR1 and CDR2 are SGHRS and YFSETQ. The CDR3 loop spans 14 amino acids. The CDR3 bases are TGCGCCAGCAGCTTGTCAACAGGGGATCAGCCCCAGCATTTT. As protein: CASSLSTGDQPQHF.

This clone was recorded a few times. The J gene is TRBJ2-5, the V gene TRBV28, with a possible D match to TRBD1 (6 bases). V lost 6 bases and J 2 bases, leaving 13 bases between the germline ends. Germline-derived CDR1 and CDR2 are MDHEN and SYDVKM. The CDR3 extends over 14 amino acids. The CDR3, as DNA: TGTGCCAGCAGCACCGGGACACCACAAGAGACCCAGTACTTC. Its translation: CASSTGTPQETQYF.

About this clone itself: Other DNA sequences of this sample code for an identical CDR3. The V gene is TRBV18, the J gene TRBJ1-2, with D possibly matching TRBD1 (6 bases). CDR3 size: 15 residues. Germline V gene sequence: CDR1 KGHSH, CDR2 LQKENI. Trimming removed 2 bases at V and 3 bases at J, with 13 bases between. This chain's CDR3 is CASSPGQRGYYGYTF. As DNA, the CDR3 is TGTGCCAGCTCACCAGGACAGCGTGGCTACTATGGCTACACCTTC.

J is TRBJ2-5 and V is TRBV19; 7 bases map to TRBD2. The CDR3 is made up of 16 amino acids. The germline gives CDR1 LNHDA, CDR2 SQIVND (reference sequence). Trimming cost V 4 bases and J 0 bases; bases outside gene matches: 8. DNA for the CDR3: TGTGCCAGTAGTACCGAGGCGCTAGCGGACCAAGAGACCCAGTACTTC. Its translation is CASSTEALADQETQYF.

V usage is TRBV15 and J usage is TRBJ2-7; D perhaps matches TRBD1 (5 bases). Germline V gives CDR1 LNHNV, CDR2 YYDKDF (reference sequence). Trimming cost V 7 bases and J 0 bases, with 10 bases left between them. The CDR3 loop spans 13 amino acids. CDR3 region: CATKPGHSYEQYF. The CDR3 DNA reads as TGTGCCACCAAACCCGGACACTCCTACGAGCAGTACTTC.

V gene TRBV7-8 combines with J gene TRBJ1-2; no clear D gene. Trimming removed 2 bases at V and 0 bases at J, with 10 bases between. The CDR3 sequence is 15 residues long. The V gene's germline CDR1 is SGHVS and CDR2 FQNEAQ. As DNA, the CDR3 is TGTGCCAGCAGCTTATCGGCAACAGCTAACTATGGCTACACCTTC. Its translation: CASSLSATANYGYTF.

The chain joins TRBV18 to TRBJ1-1; D unresolved. The length of the CDR3 is 11 residues. Germline CDR1 is KGHSH and CDR2 is LQKENI. V was pared by 2 bases and J by 8 bases, with 6 bases between. In DNA, the CDR3 is TGTGCCAGCTCACCAGCGGAAGAAGCTTTCTTT. Translation: CASSPAEEAFF. Looking up the rest from reference TRBV18 and TRBJ1-1 gives the full variable domain: NAGVMQNPRHLVRRRGQEARLRCSPMKGHSHVYWYRQLPEEGLKFMVYLQKENIIDESGMPKERFSAEFPKEGPSILRIQQVVRGDSAAYFCASSPAEEAFFGQGTRLTVV.

V and J are TRBV10-3 and TRBJ2-1, with TRBD1 matching over 9 bases. The CDR3 consists of 14 residues. Per germline, CDR1 ENHRY and CDR2 SYGVKD. The trim removed 3 bases at V and 4 bases at J, leaving 1 base unmatched. CDR3 coding DNA: TGTGCCATCAGTGAAGACAGGGGGTACAATGAGCAGTTCTTC. Protein product: CAISEDRGYNEQFF.

The chain is built from TRBV6-1 and TRBJ1-4; D is perhaps TRBD1 (6 bases). Germline V gene lookup returns CDR1 MNHNS and CDR2 SASEGT. The CDR3 is 15 amino acids. V lost 2 bases, J lost 4 bases, and 11 bases lay in between. The CDR3: CASSERWTVNEKLFF. The CDR3 nucleotides are TGTGCCAGCAGTGAACGTTGGACAGTTAATGAAAAACTGTTTTTT.